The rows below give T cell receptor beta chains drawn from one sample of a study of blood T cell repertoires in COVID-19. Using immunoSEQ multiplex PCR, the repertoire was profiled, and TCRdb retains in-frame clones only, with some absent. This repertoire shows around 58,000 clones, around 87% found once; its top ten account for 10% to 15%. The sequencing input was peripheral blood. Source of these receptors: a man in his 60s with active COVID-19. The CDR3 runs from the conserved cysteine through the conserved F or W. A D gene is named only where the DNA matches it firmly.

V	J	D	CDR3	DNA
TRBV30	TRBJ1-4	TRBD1	CAWSVRQGSEKLFF	TGTGCCTGGAGTGTCCGACAGGGGAGTGAAAAACTGTTTTTT
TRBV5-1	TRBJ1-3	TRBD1	CASSSGQGVFSGNTIYF	TGCGCCAGCAGCTCGGGACAGGGGGTGTTCTCTGGAAACACCATATATTTT
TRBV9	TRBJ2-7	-	CASSPEGGGYEQYF	TGTGCCAGCAGCCCAGAGGGAGGGGGCTACGAGCAGTACTTC
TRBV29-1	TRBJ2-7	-	CSVLLLGGPYEQYF	TGCAGCGTTCTACTGCTCGGGGGGCCGTACGAGCAGTACTTC
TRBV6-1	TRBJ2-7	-	CASSDRVFSYEQYF	TGTGCCAGCAGTGACCGTGTTTTCTCCTACGAGCAGTACTTC
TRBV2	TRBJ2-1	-	CASRPGGYEQFF	TGTGCCAGCAGGCCTGGGGGGTATGAGCAGTTCTTC
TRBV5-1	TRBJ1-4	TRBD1	CASRRQGARDEKLFF	TGCGCCAGCCGACGACAGGGGGCGCGGGATGAAAAACTGTTTTTT
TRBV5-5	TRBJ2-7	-	CASSLRVGEQYF	TGTGCCAGCAGCTTACGGGTCGGGGAGCAGTACTTC
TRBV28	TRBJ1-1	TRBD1	CASVGKDRGPTEAFF	TGTGCCAGCGTTGGTAAGGACAGGGGGCCCACTGAAGCTTTCTTT
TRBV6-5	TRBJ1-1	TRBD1	CASSHSGGTEAFF	TGTGCCAGCAGCCATTCAGGGGGCACTGAAGCTTTCTTT
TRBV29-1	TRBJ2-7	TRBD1	CSAGTGLYEQYF	TGCAGCGCCGGGACAGGGCTATACGAGCAGTACTTC